The present T cell receptor (beta chain) was sequenced within a study of PD-L1 blockade in urothelial cancer. Germline V CDR1 and CDR2: SNHLY, FYNNEI. This CDR3 spans 14 amino acids. Trimming pared 6 bases from V and 2 bases from J, leaving 13 bases between. As to time point: peripheral blood 6 weeks after treatment start. Libraries were prepared by immunoSEQ multiplex PCR; TCRdb keeps only in-frame clonotypes and omits some of them. The table includes some 40,000 clones, 91% detected once. The TCR comes from a man in his sixties or seventies with urothelial cancer. The sample in question was PBMCs, obtained around atezolizumab (anti-PD-L1) treatment. V usage is TRBV2 and J usage is TRBJ1-1; a possible D gene is TRBD1 (5 bases). The chain's CDR3 is CASSILQANTEAFF. The DNA for the CDR3 is TGTGCCAGCAGCATCTTACAGGCAAACACTGAAGCTTTCTTT.